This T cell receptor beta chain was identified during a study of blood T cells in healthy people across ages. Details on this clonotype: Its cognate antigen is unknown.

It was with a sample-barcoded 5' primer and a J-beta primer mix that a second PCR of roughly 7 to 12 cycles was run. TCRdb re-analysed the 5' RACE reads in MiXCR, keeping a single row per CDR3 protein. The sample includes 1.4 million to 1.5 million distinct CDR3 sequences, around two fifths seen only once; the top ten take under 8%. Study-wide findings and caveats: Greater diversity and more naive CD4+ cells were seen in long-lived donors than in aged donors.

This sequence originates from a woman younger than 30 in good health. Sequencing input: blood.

The DNA of the CDR3 is TGTGCCATCAGTGTGAGGGGCAGGGTCCAGCCCCAGCATTTT. Residues: CAISVRGRVQPQHF. This chain joins TRBV10-3 and TRBJ1-5; maybe TRBD1 (5 bases). The ends were cut back, 4 bases at V and 7 bases at J, with 14 bases in the middle. The V gene's germline CDR1 is ENHRY and CDR2 SYGVKD. The CDR3 consists of 14 residues.